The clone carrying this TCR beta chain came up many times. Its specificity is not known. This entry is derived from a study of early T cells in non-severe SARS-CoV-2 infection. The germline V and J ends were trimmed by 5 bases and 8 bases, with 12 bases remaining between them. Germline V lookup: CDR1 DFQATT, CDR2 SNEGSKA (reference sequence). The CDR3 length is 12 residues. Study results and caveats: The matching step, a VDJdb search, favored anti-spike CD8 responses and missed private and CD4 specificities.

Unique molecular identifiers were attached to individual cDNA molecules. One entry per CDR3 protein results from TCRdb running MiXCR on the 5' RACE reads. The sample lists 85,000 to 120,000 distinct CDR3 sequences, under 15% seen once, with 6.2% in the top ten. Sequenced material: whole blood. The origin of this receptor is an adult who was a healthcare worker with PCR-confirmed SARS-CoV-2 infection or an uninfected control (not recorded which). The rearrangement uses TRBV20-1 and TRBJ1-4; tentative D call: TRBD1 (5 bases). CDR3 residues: CSASDMGEKLFF. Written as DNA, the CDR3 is TGCAGTGCTTCGGACATGGGAGAAAAACTGTTTTTT.